Listed here is a single T cell receptor (beta chain). This sample is drawn from a study of blood T cell repertoires in COVID-19. Measured with immunoSEQ multiplex PCR; TCRdb has only the in-frame clones, and not every one. Among about 170,000 clones, over 75% were seen once, and the ten largest hold roughly 1.2%. The V gene end was trimmed by 2 bases and the J gene end by 6 bases; junction bases not matched to a gene: 7. Germline CDR1 is MNHEY and CDR2 is SVGAGI. The length of the CDR3 is 15 residues. The sequence was obtained from a man aged 55 to 69 who had recovered from COVID-19. This chain joins TRBV6-5 and TRBJ2-3, with 8 positions matching TRBD2. Material for sequencing was peripheral blood. The DNA for the CDR3 is TGTGCCAGCAGTTACCGAGCGGGGGCAGGGGATACGCAGTATTTT. This translates into CASSYRAGAGDTQYF.